This passage covers 27 T cell receptor beta chains from one sample sequenced in a study of T cells in Graves' hyperthyroidism and ophthalmopathy. Researchers amplified the TCR beta CDR3 regions from RNA transcripts. TCR CDR3 underwent first-round RT-PCR with the HTBI primer set. Using its own MiXCR run on the multiplex PCR reads, TCRdb lists one record per CDR3 protein. This sample carries approximately 710,000 distinct CDR3 sequences, roughly a sixth of them seen once, and the ten largest clones take 15%. Sequenced material: blood. These receptors all come from a man in his fifties with Graves' hyperthyroidism.

The V call is TRBV5-6, the J call TRBJ2-1; 9 bases map to TRBD2. This CDR3 has 16 residues. Germline CDR1 reads SGHDT; CDR2 reads YYEEEE. V lost 4 bases, J lost 4 bases, and 9 bases stayed unmatched. Written as DNA, the CDR3 is TGTGCCAGCAGCCCTGGGGCTAGCGGGAATTACAATGAGCAGTTCTTC. The encoded protein is CASSPGASGNYNEQFF.

This clonotype has just a few counts. The chain combines TRBV28 with TRBJ1-2, with 7 nucleotides matching TRBD1. The CDR3 is 13 residues long. Trimming cost V 4 bases and J 6 bases; bases outside gene matches: 5. The germline V gene encodes CDR1 MDHEN and CDR2 SYDVKM. The CDR3 DNA sequence: TGTGCCAGCAGTTCTTGGACAGGCGATGGCTACACCTTC. Amino acids: CASSSWTGDGYTF.

This sequence joins TRBV30 and TRBJ1-1; no reliable D call. Germline V gene lookup returns CDR1 GTSNPN and CDR2 SVGIG (reference sequence). CDR3 length equals 13 residues. V lost 1 base to trimming and J lost 10 bases, with 16 bases between them. CDR3 nucleotides: TGTGCCTGGAGTGACCAGCGCGTACCGCGAGCTTTCTTT. This gives the protein CAWSDQRVPRAFF.

This clonotype was found a few times. The chain links TRBV20-1 to TRBJ2-7, with TRBD2 matching 12 bases. J was trimmed by 0 bases and V by 4 bases; bases with no gene match: 7. Germline V gene sequence: CDR1 DFQATT, CDR2 SNEGSKA (reference sequence). The CDR3 has 16 residues. This CDR3 reads CSANSATSGSSYEQYF. DNA of the CDR3: TGCAGTGCTAATTCGGCGACTAGCGGGAGCTCCTACGAGCAGTACTTC.

Worth noting for this clonotype: A much larger clonotype is one base distant, so this may be a read error. The chain carries TRBV7-9 and TRBJ1-5; maybe TRBD1 (6 bases). From germline, CDR1 is SEHNR and CDR2 FQNEAQ (reference sequence). CDR3 length: 15 amino acids. CDR3 DNA sequence: TGTGCCAGCAGCGGTACCGGGGGGGACAATCAGCCCCGGCATTTT. Protein product: CASSGTGGDNQPRHF.

This clonotype has ten or more counts. The chain links TRBV12-3 or TRBV12-4 to TRBJ1-5; a possible D gene is TRBD1 (5 bases). The CDR3 has 14 residues. The ends were cut back, 2 bases at V and 6 bases at J, with 11 bases in the middle. This CDR3 is CASSLRGAGQPQHF. CDR3 coding DNA: TGTGCCAGCAGTTTACGGGGCGCAGGTCAGCCCCAGCATTTT.

This clonotype was picked up a small number of times. The V call is TRBV5-1, the J call TRBJ2-7; 11 bases map to TRBD1. Germline V gene lookup returns CDR1 SGHRS and CDR2 YFSETQ. Trimming at V came to 4 bases and at J to 7 bases, leaving 13 bases not matched to a gene. The CDR3 has 16 amino acids. The CDR3 coding sequence is TGCGCCAGCAGCCCAGCTACCGGGACAGGGGGTAGAGAGCAGTACTTC. It is translated as CASSPATGTGGREQYF.

This clonotype was detected only a few times. The rearrangement links TRBV28 to TRBJ1-2; D is undetermined. V was clipped by 7 bases and J by 5 bases, with 17 bases between them. Germline CDR1 is MDHEN and CDR2 is SYDVKM. The CDR3 length is 14 residues. The CDR3 bases are TGTGCCAGCAACCGGTCCCCCGGCGAATATGGCTACACCTTC. This translates into CASNRSPGEYGYTF.

This clonotype was seen more than once but under ten times. V is TRBV29-1 and J is TRBJ1-3; D perhaps matches TRBD1 (5 bases). Trimming took off 3 bases at V and 0 bases at J, with 9 bases between the two ends. There are 14 residues in the CDR3. Germline-derived CDR1 and CDR2 are SQVTM and ANQGSEA. The CDR3 loop reads CSVEGGNSGNTIYF. The CDR3 nucleotides are TGCAGCGTTGAGGGGGGTAACTCTGGAAACACCATATATTTT.

This clonotype was observed a few times. This chain uses TRBV29-1 with TRBJ2-3; maybe TRBD2 (6 bases). Germline lookup yields CDR1 SQVTM and CDR2 ANQGSEA. The CDR3 has 15 amino acids. Trimming cost V 0 bases and J 1 base, with 11 bases left between them. The CDR3, as DNA: TGCAGCGTTGAAGAACCCCGCGGGGGCACAGATACGCAGTATTTT. It encodes CSVEEPRGGTDTQYF.

A few counts support this clonotype. The chain carries TRBV9 and TRBJ2-7, with D uncertain. V was clipped by 4 bases and J by 2 bases, with 16 bases between them. This CDR3 has 15 residues. Germline assignment: CDR1 SGDLS and CDR2 YYNGEE. The CDR3 sequence: CASSSRSRPAYEQYF. The CDR3 DNA reads TGTGCCAGCAGCTCCCGTAGTAGACCGGCCTACGAGCAGTACTTC. The complete variable domain, with remaining parts taken from reference TRBV9 and TRBJ2-7, reads DSGVTQTPKHLITATGQRVTLRCSPRSGDLSVYWYQQSLDQGLQFLIQYYNGEERAKGNILERFSAQQFPDLHSELNLSSLELGDSALYFCASSSRSRPAYEQYFGPGTRLTVT.

This clonotype was detected many times. The rearrangement links TRBV12-3 or TRBV12-4 to TRBJ2-3; no firm D call. V was cut by 2 bases and J by 6 bases, with 15 bases left in between. The CDR3 sequence is 15 residues long. CDR3 DNA: TGTGCCAGCAGTTTACTCGAGACTGGCAGGGATACGCAGTATTTT. It specifies CASSLLETGRDTQYF.

The V and J genes are TRBV9 and TRBJ1-2; the D is unclear. The CDR3 is 12 residues long. Per the germline V gene, CDR1 is SGDLS and CDR2 is YYNGEE. Between the trimmed V and J ends, which lost 1 base and 7 bases, there was a span of 8 bases. The CDR3 spells CASSVSGSGYTF. The DNA for the CDR3 is TGTGCCAGCAGCGTATCCGGTAGTGGCTACACCTTC.

This clonotype was recorded many times. The chain is built from TRBV28 and TRBJ1-2; D remains unclear. Germline V CDR1 and CDR2: MDHEN, SYDVKM. The CDR3 covers 12 residues. V lost 1 base, J lost 8 bases, and 8 bases lay in between. Here the CDR3 reads CASSLLGNGYTF. CDR3 nucleotides: TGTGCCAGCAGTTTATTGGGGAACGGCTACACCTTC.

This clonotype was found many times. The J gene is TRBJ2-4, the V gene TRBV30; weak D call: TRBD2 (6 bases). The CDR3 has 14 residues. Trimming cost V 5 bases and J 0 bases, with 11 bases left between them. The germline V gene encodes CDR1 GTSNPN and CDR2 SVGIG (reference sequence). In DNA form, the CDR3 reads TGTGCCTGGGAGGAGGGGACAGCCAAAAACATTCAGTACTTC. Protein product: CAWEEGTAKNIQYF.

This clonotype was counted between two and nine times. The V call is TRBV18, the J call TRBJ1-5, with 11 positions matching TRBD1. This CDR3 is built from 18 residues. The junction had 7 bases not matched to a gene; V was cut back by 2 bases and J by 1 base. CDR1 and CDR2 (germline): KGHSH, LQKENI. Here the CDR3 DNA reads TGTGCCAGCTCACCAGGGACAGGGGGGAGTTGGAGCAATCAGCCCCAGCATTTT. Translation gives CASSPGTGGSWSNQPQHF.

This clonotype was seen ten or more times. V and J are TRBV28 and TRBJ1-2; D uncertain. V was cut by 2 bases and J by 2 bases, with 12 bases left in between. Looked up from germline, CDR1 is MDHEN and CDR2 is SYDVKM. CDR3 length equals 15 residues. CDR3 coding DNA: TGTGCCAGCAGTTTAGAACCCCCCCCAAACTATGGCTACACCTTC. This gives the protein CASSLEPPPNYGYTF.

This clonotype was seen only a few times. V and J are TRBV7-2 and TRBJ1-5; no firm D call. The ends were cut back, 2 bases at V and 0 bases at J, with 8 bases in the middle. CDR1 and CDR2 (germline): SGHTA, FQGNSA. The CDR3 totals 15 residues. The CDR3 DNA reads as TGTGCCAGCAGCTTAAGGTCCGGTAGCAATCAGCCCCAGCATTTT. Translating it yields CASSLRSGSNQPQHF.

The chain recombines TRBV3-2 with TRBJ2-1. TRBV3-2 is classified as a pseudogene. The CDR3 is 12 amino acids. This CDR3 is CAQFVPYNEQFF. The CDR3 bases are TGTGCCCAATTCGTCCCCTACAATGAGCAGTTCTTC.

This clonotype was seen a handful of times. The chain uses TRBV2 and TRBJ2-7; D gene unclear. This CDR3 is built from 12 residues. CDR1 and CDR2 from the germline V gene are SNHLY and FYNNEI. Trimming left V 5 bases short and J 6 bases short, with 11 bases between. CDR3 coding DNA: TGTGCCAGCAGTCCCCCGCCCGGCGAGCAGTACTTC. It encodes CASSPPPGEQYF.

This clonotype came up a few times. The chain carries TRBV5-6 and TRBJ2-7; D ambiguous. Trimming pared 0 bases from V and 3 bases from J, leaving 16 bases between. Germline CDR1 reads SGHDT; CDR2 reads YYEEEE. The CDR3 length is 16 residues. The CDR3 sequence is CASSLEWRSLGYEQYF. The CDR3 region has the DNA TGTGCCAGCAGCTTGGAGTGGCGCTCCTTGGGCTACGAGCAGTACTTC.

This clonotype was recorded a few times. The chain combines TRBV7-2 with TRBJ2-7; D possibly corresponds to TRBD2 (5 bases). V lost 1 base and J 0 bases, leaving 10 bases between the germline ends. Looked up from germline, CDR1 is SGHTA and CDR2 is FQGNSA. The CDR3 is 15 amino acids. The CDR3 spells CASSLGPSSSYEQYF. The CDR3 bases are TGTGCCAGCAGCTTAGGACCTAGCTCCTCCTACGAGCAGTACTTC.

The V call is TRBV29-1, the J call TRBJ2-2; perhaps TRBD1 as D (5 bases). V lost 5 bases and J lost 0, with 16 bases in between. This CDR3 contains 16 residues. Looked up from germline, CDR1 is SQVTM and CDR2 is ANQGSEA. This CDR3 is CSVRGYRASNTGELFF. The CDR3 region has the DNA TGCAGCGTTAGGGGTTATAGGGCTTCGAACACCGGGGAGCTGTTTTTT.

This clonotype was seen at least ten times. The chain joins TRBV7-3 to TRBJ2-1; D might be TRBD2 (7 bases). Germline assignment: CDR1 SGHTA and CDR2 FQGTGA. The length of the CDR3 is 16 residues. Trimming stripped 6 bases from V and 8 bases from J, with 23 bases between. In DNA form, the CDR3 reads TGTGCCAGCAGTCCAAGGGGGGGTCAGACTTTATATGAGCAGTTCTTC. Protein: CASSPRGGQTLYEQFF.

The chain has TRBV11-2 and TRBJ1-2; D uncertain. This CDR3 comprises 14 residues. V was pared by 5 bases and J by 4 bases, with 14 bases between. The germline V gene encodes CDR1 SGHAT and CDR2 FQNNGV. The CDR3 DNA is TGTGCCAGCAGCCCCCGTTCGGCCTCCTATGGCTACACCTTC. It codes for CASSPRSASYGYTF.

In its sample, this clonotype was seen a few times. The chain is built from TRBV7-2 and TRBJ2-3; no firm D call. The germline gives CDR1 SGHTA, CDR2 FQGNSA. The V gene lost 5 bases and the J gene lost 0 bases, with 9 bases spanning the gap. The CDR3 is made up of 14 amino acids. CDR3 in amino acids: CASSPASSTDTQYF. CDR3 bases: TGTGCCAGCAGCCCCGCGAGTAGCACAGATACGCAGTATTTT.

The chain uses TRBV19 and TRBJ1-1, with D tentatively TRBD1 (6 bases). This CDR3 comprises 14 residues. Germline V gene sequence: CDR1 LNHDA, CDR2 SQIVND (reference sequence). V lost 5 bases to trimming and J lost 0 bases, with 10 bases between them. Here the CDR3 reads CASSFRQVNTEAFF. CDR3 DNA: TGTGCCAGTAGTTTCCGACAGGTGAACACTGAAGCTTTCTTT.